The T cell receptor beta chain under discussion was sequenced for a study of T cell changes during pregnancy in multiple sclerosis. Only in-frame clones appear in the TCRdb table, and some are missing; sequencing was by immunoSEQ multiplex PCR. The sample comprises 70,000 to 100,000 clones, approximately 92% of which are singletons, and more than 0.9% rests with the top ten. This CDR3 has 15 amino acids. The V gene's germline CDR1 is SGHTA and CDR2 FQGNSA. The junction had 6 bases not matched to a gene; V was cut back by 4 bases and J by 5 bases. The TCR sequence derives from a female donor with multiple sclerosis, enrolled in a pregnancy study. V and J are TRBV7-2 and TRBJ2-5; the match to TRBD1 covers 11 bases. Source: peripheral blood, taken in the first trimester of pregnancy. The CDR3 bases are TGTGCCAGCAGCTCGGTTGGGACAGGGGGGGAGACCCAGTACTTC. Amino acids: CASSSVGTGGETQYF. Combining the CDR3 with reference TRBV7-2 and TRBJ2-5 gives the whole variable domain GAGVSQSPSNKVTEKGKDVELRCDPISGHTALYWYRQSLGQGLEFLIYFQGNSAPDKSGLPSDRFSAERTGGSVSTLTIQRTQQEDSAVYLCASSSVGTGGETQYFGPGTRLLVL.